This T cell receptor beta chain was recovered during a study of cytomegalovirus exposure and HLA in healthy donors. Background on the study: Out of about 190 million T cells, an earlier analysis found more than 95 million unique TCR beta sequences in total. Whole-study results and caveats: An analysis done earlier found most TCR beta V segments productive about 87% or about 30% of the time. According to reports, the classifier identified cytomegalovirus status with high specificity and sensitivity. Several of the most significant clusters appeared linked to common viral pathogens, based on a later analysis.

Researchers ran the PCR with 60 Vbeta and 13 Jbeta primers. Some clones are missing from TCRdb's copy, which holds only in-frame ones; the method was immunoSEQ multiplex PCR. The sample has under 85,000 clones, 68% seen once; the top ten hold around a sixth. Comments on this clone: Its antigen is unknown.

V shed 5 bases, J shed 6 bases, and the junction held 7 bases outside the gene matches. From germline, CDR1 is SGHTA and CDR2 FQGNSA. The CDR3 sequence is 14 residues long. The sample comprised PBMCs. The chain has TRBV7-2 and TRBJ1-2; TRBD1 matches at 9 bases. This sequence was found in a man aged 40-50 years in good health and CMV-seropositive. CDR3 in DNA: TGTGCCAGCAGCACCCGGACAGGGGAGGATGGCTACACCTTC. This encodes CASSTRTGEDGYTF.